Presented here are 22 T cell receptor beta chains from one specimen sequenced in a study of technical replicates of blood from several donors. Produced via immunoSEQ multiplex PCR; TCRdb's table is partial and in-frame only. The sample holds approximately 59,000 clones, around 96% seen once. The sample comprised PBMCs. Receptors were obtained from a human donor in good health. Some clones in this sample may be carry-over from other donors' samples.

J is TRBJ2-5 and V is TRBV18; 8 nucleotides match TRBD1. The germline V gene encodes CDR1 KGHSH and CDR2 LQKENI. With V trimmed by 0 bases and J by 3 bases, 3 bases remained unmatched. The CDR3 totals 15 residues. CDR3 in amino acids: CASSPPGQAKETQYF. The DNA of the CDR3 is TGTGCCAGCTCACCACCGGGACAGGCCAAAGAGACCCAGTACTTC.

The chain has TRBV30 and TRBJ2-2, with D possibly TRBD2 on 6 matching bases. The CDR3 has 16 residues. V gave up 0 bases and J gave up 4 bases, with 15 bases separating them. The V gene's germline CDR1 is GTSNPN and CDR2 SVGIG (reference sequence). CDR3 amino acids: CAWSVLPSAITGELFF. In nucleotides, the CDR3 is TGTGCCTGGAGTGTACTTCCTAGCGCGATCACCGGGGAGCTGTTTTTT.

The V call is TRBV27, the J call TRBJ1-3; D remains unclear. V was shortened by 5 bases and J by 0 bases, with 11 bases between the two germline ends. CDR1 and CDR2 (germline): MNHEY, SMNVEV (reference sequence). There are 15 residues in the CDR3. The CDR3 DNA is TGTGCCAGCAGTACGGGATTCAACTCTGGAAACACCATATATTTT. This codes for CASSTGFNSGNTIYF.

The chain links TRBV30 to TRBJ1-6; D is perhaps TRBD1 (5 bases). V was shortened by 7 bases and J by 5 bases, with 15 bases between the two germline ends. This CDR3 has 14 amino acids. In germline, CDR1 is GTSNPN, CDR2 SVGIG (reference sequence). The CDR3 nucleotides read TGTGCCTATGATCCAGGGTCGAATAATTCACCCCTCCACTTT. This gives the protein CAYDPGSNNSPLHF.

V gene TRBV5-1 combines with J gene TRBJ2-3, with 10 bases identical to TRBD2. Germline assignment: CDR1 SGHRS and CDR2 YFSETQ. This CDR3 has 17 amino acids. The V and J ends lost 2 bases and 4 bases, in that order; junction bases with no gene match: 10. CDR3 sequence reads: CASSLGVLAGEADTQYF. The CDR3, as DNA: TGCGCCAGCAGCTTAGGCGTCCTAGCGGGAGAGGCAGATACGCAGTATTTT.

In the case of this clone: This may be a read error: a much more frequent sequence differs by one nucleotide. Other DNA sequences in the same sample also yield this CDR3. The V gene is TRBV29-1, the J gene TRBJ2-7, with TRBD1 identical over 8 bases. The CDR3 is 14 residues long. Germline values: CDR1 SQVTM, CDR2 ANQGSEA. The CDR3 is CSAMPGGSSYEQYF. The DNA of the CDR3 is TGCAGTGCCATGCCAGGGGGCTCTTCCTACGAGCAGTACTTC.

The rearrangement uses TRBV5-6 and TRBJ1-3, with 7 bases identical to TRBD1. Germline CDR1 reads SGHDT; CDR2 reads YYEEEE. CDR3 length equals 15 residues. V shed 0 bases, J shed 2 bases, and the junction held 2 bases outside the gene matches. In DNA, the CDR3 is TGTGCCAGCAGCTTGGAGGGGGCCCCTGGAAACACCATATATTTT. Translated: CASSLEGAPGNTIYF.

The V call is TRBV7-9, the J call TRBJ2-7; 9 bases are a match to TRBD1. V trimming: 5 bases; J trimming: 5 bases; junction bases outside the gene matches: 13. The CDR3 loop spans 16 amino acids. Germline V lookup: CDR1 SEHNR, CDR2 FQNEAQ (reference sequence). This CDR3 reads CASSPPPGQGPNEQYF. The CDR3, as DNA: TGTGCCAGCAGCCCCCCCCCGGGACAGGGCCCCAACGAGCAGTACTTC.

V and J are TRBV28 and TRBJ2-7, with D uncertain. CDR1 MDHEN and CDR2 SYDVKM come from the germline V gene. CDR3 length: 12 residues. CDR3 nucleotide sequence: TGTGTGACACATCAAAGCTCCTACGAGCAGTACTTC. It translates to CVTHQSSYEQYF.

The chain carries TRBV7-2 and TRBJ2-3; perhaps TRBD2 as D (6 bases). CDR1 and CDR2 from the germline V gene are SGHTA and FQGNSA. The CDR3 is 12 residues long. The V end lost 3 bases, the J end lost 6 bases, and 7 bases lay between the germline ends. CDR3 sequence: CASSFSGDTQYF. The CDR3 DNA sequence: TGTGCCAGCAGCTTTAGCGGCGATACGCAGTATTTT.

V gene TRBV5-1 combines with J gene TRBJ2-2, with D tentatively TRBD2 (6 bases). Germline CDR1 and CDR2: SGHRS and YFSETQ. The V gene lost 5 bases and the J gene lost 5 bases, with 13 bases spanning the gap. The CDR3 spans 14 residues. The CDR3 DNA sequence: TGCGCCAGCAGTGCGGGGTTGGGTACCGGGGAGCTGTTTTTT. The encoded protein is CASSAGLGTGELFF.

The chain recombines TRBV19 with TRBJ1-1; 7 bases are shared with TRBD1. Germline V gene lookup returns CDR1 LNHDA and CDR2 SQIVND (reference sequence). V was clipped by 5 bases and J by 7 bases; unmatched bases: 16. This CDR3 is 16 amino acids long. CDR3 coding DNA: TGTGCCAGTAGTCCGTCGGTAAGAACAGGGGCCGGTGAAGCTTTCTTT. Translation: CASSPSVRTGAGEAFF.

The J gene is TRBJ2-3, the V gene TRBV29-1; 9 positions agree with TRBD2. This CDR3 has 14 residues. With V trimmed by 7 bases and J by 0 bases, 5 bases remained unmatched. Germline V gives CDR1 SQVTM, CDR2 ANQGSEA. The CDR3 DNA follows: TGCAGCGCCCTAGCGGGATTCAGCACAGATACGCAGTATTTT. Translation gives CSALAGFSTDTQYF.

The CDR3 DNA reads TGTGCCAGTAGTATAGATCAGGGGGCTCGAGTTGGAAACACTGAAGCTTTCTTT. It is translated as CASSIDQGARVGNTEAFF. The chain has TRBV19 and TRBJ1-1; 8 positions match TRBD1. V was clipped by 0 bases and J by 2 bases; unmatched bases: 11. CDR3 size: 18 residues. Germline V gene lookup returns CDR1 LNHDA and CDR2 SQIVND (reference sequence).

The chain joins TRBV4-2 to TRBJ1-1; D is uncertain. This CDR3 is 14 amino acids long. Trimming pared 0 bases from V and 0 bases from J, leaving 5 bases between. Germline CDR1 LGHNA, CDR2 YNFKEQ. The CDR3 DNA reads TGTGCCAGCAGCCAAGATCTTTTGAACACTGAAGCTTTCTTT. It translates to CASSQDLLNTEAFF.

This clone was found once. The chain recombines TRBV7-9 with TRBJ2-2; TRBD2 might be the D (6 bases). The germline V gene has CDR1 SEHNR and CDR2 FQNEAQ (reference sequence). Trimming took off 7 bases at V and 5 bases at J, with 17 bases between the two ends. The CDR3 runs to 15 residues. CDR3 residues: CASMPGELSTGELFF. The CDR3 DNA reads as TGTGCCAGCATGCCGGGGGAACTATCAACCGGGGAGCTGTTTTTT.

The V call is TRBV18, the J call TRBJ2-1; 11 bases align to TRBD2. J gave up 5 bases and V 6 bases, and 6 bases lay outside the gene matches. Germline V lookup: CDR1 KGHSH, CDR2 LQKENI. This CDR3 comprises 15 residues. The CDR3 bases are TGTGCCAGCTCGCCTCCGGGACTAGCGGACAATGAGCAGTTCTTC. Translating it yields CASSPPGLADNEQFF.

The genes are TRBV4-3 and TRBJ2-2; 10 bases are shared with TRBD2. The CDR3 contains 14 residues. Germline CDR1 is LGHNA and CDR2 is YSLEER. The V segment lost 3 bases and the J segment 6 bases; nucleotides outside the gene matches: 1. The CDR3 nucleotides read TGCGCCAGCAGCCAGACTAGCGGGTCCGGGGAGCTGTTTTTT. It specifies CASSQTSGSGELFF.

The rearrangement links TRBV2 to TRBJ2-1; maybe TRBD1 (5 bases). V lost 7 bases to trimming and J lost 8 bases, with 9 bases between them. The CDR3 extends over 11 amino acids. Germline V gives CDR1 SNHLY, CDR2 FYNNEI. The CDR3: CASTKGYEQFF. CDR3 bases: TGTGCCAGCACCAAGGGGTATGAGCAGTTCTTC.

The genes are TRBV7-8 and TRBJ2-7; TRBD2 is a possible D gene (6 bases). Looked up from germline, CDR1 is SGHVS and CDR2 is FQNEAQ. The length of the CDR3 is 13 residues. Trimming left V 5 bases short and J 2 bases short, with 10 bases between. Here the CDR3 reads CASSGGNPYEQYF. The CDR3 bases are TGTGCCAGCAGCGGGGGGAACCCCTACGAGCAGTACTTC.

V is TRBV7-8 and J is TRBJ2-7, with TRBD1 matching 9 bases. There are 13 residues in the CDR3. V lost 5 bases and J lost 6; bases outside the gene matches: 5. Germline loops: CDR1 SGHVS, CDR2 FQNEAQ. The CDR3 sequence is CASSRGQGGEQYF. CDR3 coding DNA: TGTGCCAGCAGCAGGGGACAGGGCGGCGAGCAGTACTTC. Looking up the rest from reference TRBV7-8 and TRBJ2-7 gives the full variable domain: GAGVSQSPRYKVAKRGQDVALRCDPISGHVSLFWYQQALGQGPEFLTYFQNEAQLDKSGLPSDRFFAERPEGSVSTLKIQRTQQEDSAVYLCASSRGQGGEQYFGPGTRLTVT.

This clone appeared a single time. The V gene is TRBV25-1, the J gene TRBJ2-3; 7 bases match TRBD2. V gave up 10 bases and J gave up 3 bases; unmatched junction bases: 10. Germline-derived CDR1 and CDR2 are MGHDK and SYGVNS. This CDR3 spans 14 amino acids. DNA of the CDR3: TGTGCCACCTCAAGCGGGGCATGGACAGATACGCAGTATTTT. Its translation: CATSSGAWTDTQYF.